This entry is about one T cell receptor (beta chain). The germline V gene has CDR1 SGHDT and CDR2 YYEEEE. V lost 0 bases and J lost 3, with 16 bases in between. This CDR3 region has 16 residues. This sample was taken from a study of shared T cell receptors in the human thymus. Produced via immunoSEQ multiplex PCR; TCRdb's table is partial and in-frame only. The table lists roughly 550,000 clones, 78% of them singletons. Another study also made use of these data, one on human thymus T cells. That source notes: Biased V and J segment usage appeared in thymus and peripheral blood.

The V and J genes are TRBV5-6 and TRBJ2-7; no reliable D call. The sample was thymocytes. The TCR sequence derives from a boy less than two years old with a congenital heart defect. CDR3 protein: CASSLAFRSTNYEQYF. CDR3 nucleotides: TGTGCCAGCAGCTTGGCCTTTCGTTCAACTAACTACGAGCAGTACTTC.